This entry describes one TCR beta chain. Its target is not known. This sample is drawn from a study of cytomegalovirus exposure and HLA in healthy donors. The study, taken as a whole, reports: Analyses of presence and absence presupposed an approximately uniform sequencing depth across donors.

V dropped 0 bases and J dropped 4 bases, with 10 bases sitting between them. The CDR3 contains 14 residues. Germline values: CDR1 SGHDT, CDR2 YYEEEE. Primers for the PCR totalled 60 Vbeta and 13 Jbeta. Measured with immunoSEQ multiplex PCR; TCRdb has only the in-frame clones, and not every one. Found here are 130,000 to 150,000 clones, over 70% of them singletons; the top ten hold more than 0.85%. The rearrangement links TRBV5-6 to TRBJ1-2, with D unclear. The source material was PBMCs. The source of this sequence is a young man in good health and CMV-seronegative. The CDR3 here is CASSLELQSYGYTF. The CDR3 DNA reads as TGTGCCAGCAGCTTGGAGCTTCAATCCTATGGCTACACCTTC.